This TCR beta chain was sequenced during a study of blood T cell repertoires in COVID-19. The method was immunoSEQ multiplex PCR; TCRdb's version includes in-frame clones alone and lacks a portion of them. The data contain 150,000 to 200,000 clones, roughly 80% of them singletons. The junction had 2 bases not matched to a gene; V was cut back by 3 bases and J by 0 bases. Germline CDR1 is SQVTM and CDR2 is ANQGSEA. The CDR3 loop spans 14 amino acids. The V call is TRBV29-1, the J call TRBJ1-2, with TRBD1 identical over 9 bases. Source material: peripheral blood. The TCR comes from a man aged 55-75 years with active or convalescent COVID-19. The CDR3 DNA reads TGCAGCGTTGAGGACAGGGGAGCTAACTATGGCTACACCTTC. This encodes CSVEDRGANYGYTF.